The clone carrying this TCR beta chain came up a few times. The antigen remains unidentified. Germline V CDR1 and CDR2: SGHRS, YFSETQ. CDR3 length: 14 residues. Trimming removed 4 bases from V and 7 bases from J, with 17 bases in between. The entry originates in a study of T-cell memory formation after mild COVID-19. TCRdb itself ran the 5' RACE reads through MiXCR, one entry per CDR3 protein. The sample yields about 390,000 distinct CDR3 sequences, roughly 20% seen once. Overall study results and limits: The finding that pre-infection memory included some responding clones suggested that cross-reactive memory joined. Second-wave clones peaking on day 37 lacked confirmed SARS-CoV-2 specificity.

The chain couples TRBV5-1 to TRBJ1-1; no clear D gene. Sample: PBMCs or a T cell subset sorted from them (not recorded which). The clonotype was recovered from an adult woman who had mild COVID-19 (a few samples of this study predate the infection). Cell type and time point are not known. CDR3 residues: CASSQTPGWGEAFF. DNA of the CDR3: TGCGCCAGCAGCCAAACCCCCGGGTGGGGTGAAGCTTTCTTT.